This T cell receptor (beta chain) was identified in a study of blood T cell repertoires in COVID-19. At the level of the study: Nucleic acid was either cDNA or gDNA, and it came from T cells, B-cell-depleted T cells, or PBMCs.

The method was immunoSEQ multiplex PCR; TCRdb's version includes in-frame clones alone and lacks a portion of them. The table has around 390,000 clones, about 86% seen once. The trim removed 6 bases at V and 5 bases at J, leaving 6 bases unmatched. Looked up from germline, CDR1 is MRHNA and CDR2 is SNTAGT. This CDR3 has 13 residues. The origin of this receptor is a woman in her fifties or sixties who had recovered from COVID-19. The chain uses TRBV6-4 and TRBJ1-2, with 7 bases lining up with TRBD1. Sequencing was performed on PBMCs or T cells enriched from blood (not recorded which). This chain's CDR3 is CASSDGDSYGYTF. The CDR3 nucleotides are TGTGCCAGCAGCGATGGGGACAGTTATGGCTACACCTTC.